One sample yielded the 20 T cell receptor beta chains listed below, sequenced in a study of glioma-infiltrating T cells. Amplification of TCR alpha and beta CDR3 regions from RNA used iRepertoire nested multiplex PCR. TCRdb re-analysed the multiplex PCR reads in MiXCR, keeping a single row per CDR3 protein. This table has about 190,000 distinct CDR3 sequences, approximately 30% appearing once. Sequencing was carried out using glioma tissue, nonneoplastic brain tissue, or PBMCs (not recorded which). The receptors come from a human donor with low-grade glioma or glioblastoma, undergoing nonglioma brain surgery, or in good health (not recorded which).

Note on this clonotype: A much larger clone lies one base from this, so it may be a read error. The chain recombines TRBV29-1 with TRBJ2-5, with a weak D call TRBD1 (5 bases). Germline V gene data show CDR1 as SQVTM and CDR2 as ANQGSEA. This CDR3 spans 12 amino acids. V lost 3 bases and J 5 bases, leaving 10 bases between the germline ends. CDR3 nucleotides: TGCAGCGTTGATTGGGGCTCTGAGACCCAGTACTTC. It is translated as CSVDWGSETQYF.

This sequence joins TRBV27 and TRBJ2-1; 13 bases map to TRBD2. The CDR3 loop spans 14 amino acids. Germline V gives CDR1 MNHEY, CDR2 SMNVEV (reference sequence). Losses at the gene ends were 6 bases for V and 9 bases for J; bases not matched to a gene: 5. The CDR3 DNA follows: TGTGCCAGCAGACCGGGACTAGCGGGACCTGAGCAGTTCTTC. Translated, it gives CASRPGLAGPEQFF.

This chain uses TRBV5-6 with TRBJ1-1, with TRBD1 identical over 7 bases. The trim removed 4 bases at V and 11 bases at J, leaving 11 bases unmatched. Germline V gene sequence: CDR1 SGHDT, CDR2 YYEEEE. CDR3 size: 13 residues. The CDR3: CASSVGTVGGAFF. CDR3 DNA: TGTGCCAGCAGCGTTGGGACAGTCGGAGGGGCTTTCTTT.

In this sample, this clonotype turned up many times. This rearrangement joins TRBV4-1 to TRBJ2-7; TRBD2 is a possible D gene (6 bases). The germline CDR1 and CDR2 sequences are MGHRA and YSYEKL. The CDR3 contains 16 residues. V lost 0 bases and J 0 bases, leaving 12 bases between the germline ends. CDR3 bases: TGCGCCAGCAGCCAAGATTCGGGGAGGAGCTCCTACGAGCAGTACTTC. Protein: CASSQDSGRSSYEQYF.

The V call is TRBV19, the J call TRBJ2-2, with TRBD1 matching 8 bases. The CDR3 covers 15 residues. Trimming at V came to 10 bases and at J to 0 bases, leaving 7 bases not matched to a gene. Germline V gives CDR1 LNHDA, CDR2 SQIVND (reference sequence). The chain's CDR3 is CATGTGSANTGELFF. The CDR3 nucleotides are TGTGCCACCGGGACAGGCTCCGCGAACACCGGGGAGCTGTTTTTT.

The sample holds one count of this clonotype. The junction differs from germline at one of its ends, possibly a read error. The chain has TRBV19 and TRBJ2-7; 7 positions agree with TRBD2. The CDR3 has 14 residues. Germline-derived CDR1 and CDR2 are LNHDA and SQIVND (reference sequence). DNA of the CDR3: TGTGCCAGTAGGGCGGAAGGAGCGGGATACGGGCAGTACTTC. It is translated as CASRAEGAGYGQYF.

This clonotype was picked up many times. V usage is TRBV18 and J usage is TRBJ1-1; D not resolved. Trimming removed 3 bases at V and 2 bases at J, with 7 bases between. This CDR3 contains 13 residues. CDR1 and CDR2 from the germline V gene are KGHSH and LQKENI. CDR3 bases: TGTGCCAGCTCACCTGAGGCTAACACTGAAGCTTTCTTT. Translating gives CASSPEANTEAFF. The complete variable domain, with remaining parts taken from reference TRBV18 and TRBJ1-1, reads NAGVMQNPRHLVRRRGQEARLRCSPMKGHSHVYWYRQLPEEGLKFMVYLQKENIIDESGMPKERFSAEFPKEGPSILRIQQVVRGDSAAYFCASSPEANTEAFFGQGTRLTVV.

By proportion, this clonotype is medium-sized. The chain has TRBV6-1 and TRBJ2-5; TRBD1 agrees at 9 bases. The germline V gene has CDR1 MNHNS and CDR2 SASEGT. This CDR3 comprises 15 residues. The J segment lost 1 base and the V segment lost 6 bases, leaving 6 bases of the junction unmatched. CDR3 region: CASRRTGDRQETQYF. CDR3 nucleotide sequence: TGTGCCAGCAGAAGGACAGGGGATCGCCAAGAGACCCAGTACTTC.

The chain carries TRBV9 and TRBJ1-2; D unresolved. CDR1 and CDR2 from the germline V gene are SGDLS and YYNGEE. This CDR3 is built from 15 residues. V lost 0 bases and J 0 bases, leaving 9 bases between the germline ends. For the CDR3, the DNA is TGTGCCAGCAGCGTAGGCAGCAGAGCTAACTATGGCTACACCTTC. Translating gives CASSVGSRANYGYTF.

This clonotype was observed at least ten times. This chain uses TRBV7-9 with TRBJ2-3; 7 bases are shared with TRBD2. Germline V gene data show CDR1 as SEHNR and CDR2 as FQNEAQ (reference sequence). With V trimmed by 5 bases and J by 4 bases, 12 bases remained unmatched. This CDR3 contains 16 residues. The CDR3 bases are TGTGCCAGCAGCCTATCCTTGAATGGGAGGGCAGATACGCAGTATTTT. This translates into CASSLSLNGRADTQYF.

J is TRBJ2-1 and V is TRBV6-5; TRBD2 might be the D (5 bases). This CDR3 spans 15 amino acids. V dropped 0 bases and J dropped 10 bases, with 16 bases sitting between them. Germline loops: CDR1 MNHEY, CDR2 SVGAGI. CDR3 in amino acids: CASSYSASWTYEQFF. CDR3 in DNA: TGTGCCAGCAGTTACTCGGCTAGCTGGACCTACGAGCAGTTCTTC.

The count of this clonotype is one. The CDR3 ends on some other residue instead of the conserved phenylalanine or tryptophan, so this is likely a read error. The DNA is left out, because the CDR3 cannot be placed on it with certainty; the CDR3 is given as TCRdb lists it. The chain is built from TRBV20-1 and TRBJ2-7; the table's D call TRBD1 went unverified against the DNA. Inclusive of both ends, the CDR3 amounts to 14 amino acids. Germline CDR1 reads DFQATT; CDR2 reads SNEGSKA (reference sequence). CDR3 sequence reads: CSASSSTGEYEHYY.

This clonotype was found many times. The chain recombines TRBV19 with TRBJ2-1; 10 bases align to TRBD2. The V and J ends lost 5 bases and 9 bases, in that order; junction bases with no gene match: 7. This CDR3 region has 14 residues. Germline values: CDR1 LNHDA, CDR2 SQIVND (reference sequence). CDR3 sequence (DNA): TGTGCCAGTAGTCCTAGCGGGAGATCGCGTGAGCAGTTCTTC. Protein sequence: CASSPSGRSREQFF.

This clonotype was counted a few times. V gene TRBV11-2 combines with J gene TRBJ2-3, with D maybe TRBD2 (6 bases). CDR1 is SGHAT, CDR2 FQNNGV, per germline. V lost 4 bases and J lost 5, with 19 bases in between. The CDR3 extends over 16 amino acids. CDR3 DNA sequence: TGTGCCAGCAGCTACCTGCCGGGAGATGTCGGAGATACGCAGTATTTT. Encoded protein: CASSYLPGDVGDTQYF. The whole variable domain, filled in from reference TRBV11-2 and TRBJ2-3, reads EAGVAQSPRYKIIEKRQSVAFWCNPISGHATLYWYQQILGQGPKLLIQFQNNGVVDDSQLPKDRFSAERLKGVDSTLKIQPAKLEDSAVYLCASSYLPGDVGDTQYFGPGTRLTVL.

With regard to this clonotype: The CDR3 ends on some other residue instead of the conserved phenylalanine or tryptophan, so this is likely a read error. The chain uses TRBV7-4 and TRBJ2-7, with 8 bases that match TRBD2. Germline CDR1 SGHVT, CDR2 SQSDAQ. The trim removed 1 base at V and 3 bases at J, leaving 5 bases unmatched. The length of the CDR3 is 15 residues. The DNA for the CDR3 is TGTGCCAGCAGCTTAGTAACTAGCGGACACTACGAGCAGTACTCC. This gives the protein CASSLVTSGHYEQYS.

This clonotype has a count of ten or more. CDR3 sequence: CASSLDSGSRSDTQYF. CDR3 nucleotide sequence: TGTGCCAGCAGCCTAGATAGCGGGAGTCGTTCTGATACGCAGTATTTT. V usage is TRBV7-2 and J usage is TRBJ2-3, with 9 bases fitting TRBD2. CDR3 length equals 16 residues. Germline loops: CDR1 SGHTA, CDR2 FQGNSA. J lost 6 bases, V lost 5 bases, and 12 bases had no gene match.

On this clonotype itself: This may arise from a read error, as a much more abundant clone is one base away. The chain links TRBV9 to TRBJ2-3, with no clear D. Between the trimmed V and J ends, which lost 0 bases and 4 bases, there was a span of 12 bases. This CDR3 contains 15 residues. Looked up from germline, CDR1 is SGDLS and CDR2 is YYNGEE. The CDR3 DNA follows: TGTGCCAGCAGCGTAGAAAATTACAGAGCAGATACGCAGTATTTT. Translation gives CASSVENYRADTQYF.

V gene TRBV20-1 combines with J gene TRBJ1-1; D unclear. With 4 bases removed from V and 3 bases from J, the gap between germline ends came to 12 bases. Germline lookup yields CDR1 DFQATT and CDR2 SNEGSKA (reference sequence). The CDR3 length is 13 residues. The CDR3 bases are TGCAGTGCTATACATACAATCTACACTGAAGCTTTCTTT. Amino acids: CSAIHTIYTEAFF.

For this clonotype: With a much larger clone just one base away, this may be a read error. The V gene is TRBV4-1, the J gene TRBJ1-1, with a possible D match to TRBD1 (5 bases). Germline V gene lookup returns CDR1 MGHRA and CDR2 YSYEKL. This CDR3 has 22 amino acids. V was clipped by 0 bases and J by 0 bases, with 29 bases between them. The CDR3 region has the DNA TGCGCCAGCAGCCAAGAATCTGGTTGGTGGGGCTTTTCAGTTTCTGTGAACACTGAAGCTTTCTTT. This encodes CASSQESGWWGFSVSVNTEAFF.

This clonotype was detected only once. Mismatch with germline at one junction end may stem from a read error. For the CDR3, the DNA is TGTGCCAGCAGCTTAGGGGACAGGGGCCTTCAAGAGAACCAGTACTTC. As protein: CASSLGDRGLQENQYF. The genes are TRBV7-9 and TRBJ2-5; 10 bases agree with TRBD1. Germline CDR1 SEHNR, CDR2 FQNEAQ (reference sequence). This CDR3 spans 16 amino acids.